These 19 T cell receptor beta chains were all obtained from the same sample, sequenced in a study of shared clonotypes between healthy human individuals. CD45RO-negative CD8 cells positively selected for CCR7 made up the naive population, which excluded terminally differentiated effector memory CD45RA+ cells. The assay was immunoSEQ multiplex PCR, and TCRdb's table has in-frame clones only and misses some. Counted here are fewer than 700,000 clones, approximately 96% occurring once; the ten biggest clones make up about 0.11%. The specimen was naive CD8+ T cells sorted from blood. The receptors come from a woman under 40 in good health.

The chain combines TRBV4-1 with TRBJ2-5, with D possibly being TRBD1 (5 bases). This CDR3 region has 16 residues. Trimming removed 3 bases from V and 3 bases from J, with 17 bases in between. CDR1 MGHRA and CDR2 YSYEKL come from the germline V gene. The DNA for the CDR3 is TGCGCCAGCAGCCACCCCCTGGGGCTAGAGGAAGAGACCCAGTACTTC. Amino acids: CASSHPLGLEEETQYF.

The CDR3 DNA reads TGTGCCAGCAGTTTATGGAGCGGGAGGGTCAAGCAGTTCTTC. Translated: CASSLWSGRVKQFF. This rearrangement joins TRBV28 to TRBJ2-1, with 10 nucleotides matching TRBD2. The germline CDR1 and CDR2 sequences are MDHEN and SYDVKM. CDR3 size: 14 residues. V trimming: 0 bases; J trimming: 11 bases; junction bases outside the gene matches: 4.

This chain connects TRBV7-9 to TRBJ1-2; D is unresolved. The germline CDR1 and CDR2 sequences are SEHNR and FQNEAQ (reference sequence). The CDR3 runs to 16 residues. The V end was cut by 5 bases, the J end by 2 bases, with 18 bases between. In DNA form, the CDR3 reads TGTGCCAGCAGCCCTCGGACCTTACCGGAAAACTATGGCTACACCTTC. It codes for CASSPRTLPENYGYTF.

A single count supports this clone. The chain couples TRBV7-9 to TRBJ2-1, with TRBD1 matching 7 bases. Trimming cost V 0 bases and J 3 bases; bases outside gene matches: 2. This CDR3 region has 15 residues. CDR1 is SEHNR and CDR2 is FQNEAQ in the germline V gene (reference sequence). For the CDR3, the DNA is TGTGCCAGCAGCTTAGCTCAGGGGGACTACAATGAGCAGTTCTTC. Its translation: CASSLAQGDYNEQFF.

CDR3 sequence: CASSVAPHSGADTQYF. The DNA of the CDR3 is TGTGCCAGCAGCGTAGCTCCCCACTCCGGGGCAGATACGCAGTATTTT. The V call is TRBV9, the J call TRBJ2-3; a weak D match, TRBD2 (5 bases). Germline assignment: CDR1 SGDLS and CDR2 YYNGEE. The CDR3 totals 16 residues. Trimming cost V 0 bases and J 4 bases, with 15 bases left between them.

This clone was counted only a few times. V is TRBV10-2 and J is TRBJ1-5; tentatively, D is TRBD1 (6 bases). Germline assignment: CDR1 WSHSY and CDR2 SAAADI. The CDR3 runs to 14 residues. The V end was cut by 5 bases, the J end by 2 bases, with 10 bases between. For the CDR3, the DNA is TGCGCCAGCAGTATGGACAGAGGCAATCAGCCCCAGCATTTT. Its protein product is CASSMDRGNQPQHF.

For the CDR3, the DNA is TGCGCCAGCAGAAACGTAGGGGACACTGAAGCTTTCTTT. Residues: CASRNVGDTEAFF. This chain connects TRBV5-1 to TRBJ1-1, with D possibly TRBD1 on 5 matching bases. V lost 5 bases and J lost 3, with 11 bases in between. CDR1 is SGHRS, CDR2 YFSETQ, per germline. This CDR3 is 13 amino acids long.

The chain links TRBV29-1 to TRBJ2-2; D is possibly TRBD1 (6 bases). The CDR3 runs to 12 residues. Germline V gives CDR1 SQVTM, CDR2 ANQGSEA. The V end was cut by 4 bases, the J end by 3 bases, with 6 bases between. For the CDR3, the DNA is TGCAGCGTTGCAGGGGACACCGGGGAGCTGTTTTTT. This translates into CSVAGDTGELFF.

This clone has only a few counts. Within the sample, other DNA sequences also encode this same CDR3. The chain is built from TRBV7-9 and TRBJ2-2, with D unclear. The CDR3 is made up of 12 amino acids. Trimming took 3 bases from V and 5 from J, leaving 4 bases between them. Germline assignment: CDR1 SEHNR and CDR2 FQNEAQ (reference sequence). The CDR3 is CASSFGTGELFF. CDR3 nucleotide sequence: TGTGCCAGCAGCTTCGGTACCGGGGAGCTGTTTTTT.

This clone has just one count. The chain uses TRBV7-9 and TRBJ2-1; 15 nucleotides agree with TRBD2. CDR3 length: 15 amino acids. The J segment lost 10 bases and the V segment lost 5 bases, leaving 6 bases of the junction unmatched. Germline V gene sequence: CDR1 SEHNR, CDR2 FQNEAQ (reference sequence). CDR3 DNA sequence: TGTGCCAGCAGCGGACTAGCGGGAGGGCATGAAGAGCAGTTCTTC. Encoded protein: CASSGLAGGHEEQFF.

This clone was seen only once. The J gene is TRBJ2-3, the V gene TRBV7-2; D tentatively fits TRBD1 or TRBD2 (5 bases each). Looked up from germline, CDR1 is SGHTA and CDR2 is FQGNSA. This CDR3 contains 15 residues. V lost 3 bases to trimming and J lost 3 bases, with 13 bases between them. CDR3 sequence: CASSFGTAKTDTQYF. CDR3 in DNA: TGTGCCAGCAGCTTTGGGACGGCCAAGACAGATACGCAGTATTTT.

With respect to this clone: This same CDR3 is encoded by further DNA sequences in the sample. The CDR3 sequence is CASTGGYEQYF. The CDR3 nucleotides are TGTGCCAGCACGGGAGGGTACGAGCAGTACTTC. The J gene is TRBJ2-7, the V gene TRBV28; 8 nucleotides agree with TRBD2. CDR1 and CDR2 (germline): MDHEN, SYDVKM. The V and J ends lost 7 bases and 4 bases, in that order; junction bases with no gene match: 0. This CDR3 spans 11 amino acids.

The rearrangement links TRBV13 to TRBJ2-7; no definite D call. Germline CDR1 PRHDT, CDR2 FYEKMQ (reference sequence). This CDR3 region has 14 residues. Trimming cost V 0 bases and J 2 bases, with 8 bases left between them. DNA for the CDR3: TGTGCCAGCAGCTTAGGTCGGCAGCCCTACGAGCAGTACTTC. This sequence encodes CASSLGRQPYEQYF.

The V call is TRBV2, the J call TRBJ2-4; D perhaps matches TRBD2 (5 bases). Germline V gene sequence: CDR1 SNHLY, CDR2 FYNNEI. Trimming stripped 7 bases from V and 7 bases from J, with 14 bases between. The CDR3 consists of 13 residues. CDR3 amino acids: CASTEGGRNIQYF. CDR3 in DNA: TGTGCCAGCACCGAGGGTGGGCGGAACATTCAGTACTTC. Full variable domain (rest looked up from reference TRBV2 and TRBJ2-4): EPEVTQTPSHQVTQMGQEVILRCVPISNHLYFYWYRQILGQKVEFLVSFYNNEISEKSEIFDDQFSVERPDGSNFTLKIRSTKLEDSAMYFCASTEGGRNIQYFGAGTRLSVL.

The rearrangement joins TRBV27 to TRBJ2-1; 9 nucleotides match TRBD1. Trimming removed 7 bases from V and 7 bases from J; junction bases left unmatched: 11. This CDR3 comprises 15 residues. The germline V gene has CDR1 MNHEY and CDR2 SMNVEV (reference sequence). CDR3 DNA: TGTGCCAGCACTGGACCGGGACAGGGTTTTAATGAGCAGTTCTTC. Encoded protein: CASTGPGQGFNEQFF.

The chain joins TRBV25-1 to TRBJ2-1, with TRBD1 as a possible D gene (8 bases). V lost 6 bases and J lost 4, with 16 bases in between. Germline CDR1 and CDR2: MGHDK and SYGVNS. There are 15 residues in the CDR3. CDR3 residues: CASRDRAGVYNEQFF. The CDR3 nucleotides read TGTGCCAGCAGGGACAGGGCGGGGGTTTACAATGAGCAGTTCTTC.

This chain uses TRBV27 with TRBJ2-1; 11 bases are a match to TRBD2. Germline V lookup: CDR1 MNHEY, CDR2 SMNVEV (reference sequence). V dropped 5 bases and J dropped 5; count of bases not matched to a gene: 5. This CDR3 comprises 15 residues. CDR3 loop: CASSPGTSGHNEQFF. CDR3 bases: TGTGCCAGCAGTCCCGGGACTAGCGGTCACAATGAGCAGTTCTTC.

With respect to this clone: The junction shows a germline mismatch at one end, possibly a read error. The DNA of the CDR3 is TGTGCCAGCAGTCTAGCGGGCTCCTCCTCCGAGCAGTACTTC. Amino acids: CASSLAGSSSEQYF. The chain is built from TRBV28 and TRBJ2-5, with TRBD2 matching over 8 bases. The J call may be wrong; the DNA end is better matched by TRBJ2-7. CDR3 length equals 14 residues. Germline V CDR1 and CDR2: MDHEN, SYDVKM.

This chain uses TRBV25-1 with TRBJ2-7, with a possible D match to TRBD2 (5 bases). The CDR3 runs to 12 residues. CDR1 is MGHDK, CDR2 SYGVNS, per germline. Between the trimmed V and J ends, which lost 3 bases and 4 bases, there was a span of 7 bases. The CDR3 coding sequence is TGTGCCAGCAGTGACGGGATTTACGAGCAGTACTTC. Translating it yields CASSDGIYEQYF.